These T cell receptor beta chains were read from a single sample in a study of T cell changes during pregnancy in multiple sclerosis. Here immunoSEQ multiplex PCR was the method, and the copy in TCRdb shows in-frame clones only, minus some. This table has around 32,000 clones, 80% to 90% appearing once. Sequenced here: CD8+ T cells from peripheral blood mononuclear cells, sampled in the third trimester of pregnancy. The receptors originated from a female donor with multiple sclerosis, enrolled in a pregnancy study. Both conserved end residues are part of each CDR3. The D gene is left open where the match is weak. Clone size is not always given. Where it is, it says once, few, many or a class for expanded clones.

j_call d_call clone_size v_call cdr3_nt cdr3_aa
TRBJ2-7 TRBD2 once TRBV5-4 TGTGCCAGCAGCTTGGTTCCTAGCGGACCCTACGAGCAGTACTTC CASSLVPSGPYEQYF
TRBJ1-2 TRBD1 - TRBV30 TGTGCCTGGACTCTTCAGGGGGGCGCGAACACCTTC CAWTLQGGANTF
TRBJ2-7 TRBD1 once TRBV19 TGTGCCAGTAGTATTGGGACAGGGGGCTACGAGCAGTACTTC CASSIGTGGYEQYF
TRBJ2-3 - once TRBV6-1 TGTGCCAGCAGTGTGGGCGTTTTCACAGATACGCAGTATTTT CASSVGVFTDTQYF
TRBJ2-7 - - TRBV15 TGTGCCACCAGCGGGGAGGACATTTCCTACGAGCAGTACTTC CATSGEDISYEQYF
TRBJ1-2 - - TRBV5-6 TGTGCCAGCAGCTTAGGGGTGGGCTACACCTTC CASSLGVGYTF
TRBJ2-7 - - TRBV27 TGTGCCAGCAGCTTAGGGGCACCAGGACGTTGGGAGCAGTACTTC CASSLGAPGRWEQYF
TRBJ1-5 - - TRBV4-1 TGCGCCAGCAGGCCTAGATATGGACAGCGCAATCAGCCCCAGCATTTT CASRPRYGQRNQPQHF
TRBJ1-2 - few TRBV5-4 TGTGCCAGCAGTCAAAGTACGACAGTAGAATTTGGCTACACCTTC CASSQSTTVEFGYTF
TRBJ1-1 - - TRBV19 TGTGCCAGTAGTATCTCAGGGATGAACACTGAAGCTTTCTTT CASSISGMNTEAFF
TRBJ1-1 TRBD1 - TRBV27 TGTGCCACCAAAGGGGGCTCGGGGACTGAAGCTTTCTTT CATKGGSGTEAFF
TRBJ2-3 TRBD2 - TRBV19 TGTGCCAGTAGTATCCTTCCGGGACTAGCGATTTCCTTCACAGATACGCAGTATTTT CASSILPGLAISFTDTQYF
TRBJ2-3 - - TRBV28 TGTGCCAGCAGTTTTCGGGACATCACGGAATATAGCACAGATACGCAGTATTTT CASSFRDITEYSTDTQYF
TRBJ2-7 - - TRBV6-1 TGTGCCAGCAGGGAGAAAGAGACCGGAGCCTACGAGCAGTACTTC CASREKETGAYEQYF
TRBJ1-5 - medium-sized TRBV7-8 TGTGCCAGCAGCCCATGGACAGTTACTAGCAATCAGCCCCAGCATTTT CASSPWTVTSNQPQHF
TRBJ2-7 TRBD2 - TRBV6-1 TGTGCCAGCAGTGAAGTAGCGGGAAATCCCTCCTACGAGCAGTACTTC CASSEVAGNPSYEQYF
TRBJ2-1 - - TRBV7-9 TGTGCCAGCAGCTTAAAAGACCCAGGCTATGAGCAGTTCTTC CASSLKDPGYEQFF
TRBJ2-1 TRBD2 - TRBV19 TGTGCCAGTAGTATAAGCGGGGGGCCGAATGAGCAGTTCTTC CASSISGGPNEQFF
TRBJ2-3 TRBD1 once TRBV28 TGTGCCAGCAGTCCCGTCCCCGGGACAGGGTTCCAGAGCACAGATACGCAGTATTTT CASSPVPGTGFQSTDTQYF
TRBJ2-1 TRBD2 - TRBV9 TGTGCCAGCAGCGTCGGACAGGGAAGCGGGAGGGTCTACAATGAGCAGTTCTTC CASSVGQGSGRVYNEQFF
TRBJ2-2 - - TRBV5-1 TGCGCCAGCAGCCTAGAAACAGGAGTCTACACCGGGGAGCTGTTTTTT CASSLETGVYTGELFF
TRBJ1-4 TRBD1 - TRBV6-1 TGTGCCAGCAGTTGGGCTGGGGACAGAAATGAAAAACTGTTTTTT CASSWAGDRNEKLFF
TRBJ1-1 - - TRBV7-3 TGTGCCAGCAGCTTAACCCTCCCGGGATACATGAACACTGAAGCTTTCTTT CASSLTLPGYMNTEAFF
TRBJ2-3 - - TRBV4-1 TGCGCCAGCAGCCAAGATCATGGGCCCGAGCCGGATGCAGATACGCAGTATTTT CASSQDHGPEPDADTQYF
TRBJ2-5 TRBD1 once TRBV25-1 TGTGCCACCGGGACAGAAGAGACCCAGTACTTC CATGTEETQYF
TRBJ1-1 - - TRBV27 TGTGCCAGCAGTTTTGGGAGGGTAACTGAAGCTTTCTTT CASSFGRVTEAFF
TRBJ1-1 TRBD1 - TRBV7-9 TGTGCCAGCAGCGAGCGGGACAGGGGGGGGACTGAAGCTTTCTTT CASSERDRGGTEAFF
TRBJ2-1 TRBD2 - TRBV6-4 TGTGCCAGCAGTGAAAGCACTAGCGGGAACAATGAGCAGTTCTTC CASSESTSGNNEQFF
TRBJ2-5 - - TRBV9 TGTGCCAGCAGCGTAGAACCGCAGGGGATCGGAGAGACCCAGTACTTC CASSVEPQGIGETQYF
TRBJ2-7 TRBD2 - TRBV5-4 TGTGCCAGCAGCTGGTTTAGCGGGGGGTACGAGCAGTACTTC CASSWFSGGYEQYF
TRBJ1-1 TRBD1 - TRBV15 TGTGCCACCAGCAGACCAGGACAGGGGGGTCGCTGGGCTTTCTTT CATSRPGQGGRWAFF
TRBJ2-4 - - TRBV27 TGTGCCAGCAGTTTTTCTGACAGAGCCAAAAACATTCAGTACTTC CASSFSDRAKNIQYF
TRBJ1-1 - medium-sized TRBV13 TGTGCCAGCAGCTATTATATGAACACTGAAGCTTTCTTT CASSYYMNTEAFF
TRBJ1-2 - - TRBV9 TGTGCCAGCGGAGGGGCAGGGCGGACCTATGGCTACACCTTC CASGGAGRTYGYTF
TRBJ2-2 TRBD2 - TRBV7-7 TGTGCCAGCAGCTTAAAGGCTAGCGGGAACACCGGGGAGCTGTTTTTT CASSLKASGNTGELFF
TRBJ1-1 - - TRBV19 TGTGCCAGTAGTCACAGGGTGGACACTGAAGCTTTCTTT CASSHRVDTEAFF
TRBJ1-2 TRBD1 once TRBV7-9 TGTGCCAGCAGCGGCCGGGACAGGGTGCTCCCCTATGGCTACACCTTC CASSGRDRVLPYGYTF
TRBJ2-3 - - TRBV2 TGTGCCAGCAGTCCTGAACTCACAGATACGCAGTATTTT CASSPELTDTQYF
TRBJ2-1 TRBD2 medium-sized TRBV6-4 TGTGCCAGCAGTGACTCACTAGCGGGGGGTGAGCAGTTCTTC CASSDSLAGGEQFF
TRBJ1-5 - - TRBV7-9 TGTGCCAGCAGCTCTAATCTCAGGGCTCAGCCCCAGCATTTT CASSSNLRAQPQHF
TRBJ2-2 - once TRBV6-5 TGTGCCTCTGCGGGTTGGGACACCGGGGAGCTGTTTTTT CASAGWDTGELFF
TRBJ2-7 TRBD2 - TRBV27 TGTGCCAGCAGTTTAAATGCGGGGGGTCTCTGGGAGCAGTACTTC CASSLNAGGLWEQYF
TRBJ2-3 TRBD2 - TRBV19 TGTGCCAGTAGCGGACTAGCGGGGGTGAGCGGTACGCAGTATTTT CASSGLAGVSGTQYF
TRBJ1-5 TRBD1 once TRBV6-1 TGTGCCAGCAGCGAACTCATAGGGACAGCCAGCAATCAGCCCCAGCATTTT CASSELIGTASNQPQHF
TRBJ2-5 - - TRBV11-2 TGTGCCAGCAGCTCCTTGCGGGGACTCGGGACCCAGTACTTC CASSSLRGLGTQYF
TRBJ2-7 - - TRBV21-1 TGTGCCAGCAGTGACCCGGGGACTAGCGGGGTCTACGAGCAGTACTTC CASSDPGTSGVYEQYF
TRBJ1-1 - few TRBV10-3 TGTGCCACCCAACTTGGGGCGCTCGCTGAAGCTTTCTTT CATQLGALAEAFF
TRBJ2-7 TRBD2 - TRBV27 TGTGCCAGCAGGCTAGCGGGACGCGACGAGCAGTACTTC CASRLAGRDEQYF
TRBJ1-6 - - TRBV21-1 TGTGCCAGCAGCACGCCAGGGTATAATTCACCCCTCCACTTT CASSTPGYNSPLHF
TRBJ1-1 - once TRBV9 TGTGCCAGCAGCGTAGGACACATGAACACTGAAGCTTTCTTT CASSVGHMNTEAFF
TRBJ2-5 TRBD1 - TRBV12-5 TGTGCTAGTGCCCGGACAGGGGAAGAGACCCAGTACTTC CASARTGEETQYF